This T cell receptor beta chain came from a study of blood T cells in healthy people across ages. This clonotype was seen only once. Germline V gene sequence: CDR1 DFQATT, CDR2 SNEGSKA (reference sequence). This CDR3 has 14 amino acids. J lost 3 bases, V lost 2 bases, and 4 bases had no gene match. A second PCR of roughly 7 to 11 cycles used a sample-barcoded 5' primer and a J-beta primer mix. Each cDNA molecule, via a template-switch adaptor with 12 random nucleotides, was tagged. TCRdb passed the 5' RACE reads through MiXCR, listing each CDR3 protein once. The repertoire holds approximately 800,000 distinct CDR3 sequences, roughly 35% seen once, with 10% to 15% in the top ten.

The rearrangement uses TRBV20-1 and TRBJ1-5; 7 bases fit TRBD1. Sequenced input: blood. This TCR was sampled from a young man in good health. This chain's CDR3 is CSARSTGVNQPQHF. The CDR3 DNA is TGCAGTGCTAGAAGTACAGGGGTCAATCAGCCCCAGCATTTT.